This TCR beta chain was sequenced in a study of blood T cell repertoires in COVID-19. Germline V lookup: CDR1 SEHNR, CDR2 FQNEAQ (reference sequence). V lost 10 bases, J lost 1 base, and 19 bases lay in between. The CDR3 is 15 amino acids. Using immunoSEQ multiplex PCR, the repertoire was profiled, and TCRdb retains in-frame clones only, with some absent. Of over 200,000 clones listed, 65% to 90% were seen once; the top ten hold about 8.9%. The gene calls are TRBV7-9 and TRBJ1-1; no definite D call. Sequences were obtained from PBMCs or T cells enriched from blood (not recorded which). This receptor was taken from a woman in her forties or fifties with acute COVID-19. CDR3 protein: CATRPKVNPNTEAFF. Here the CDR3 DNA reads TGTGCCACTAGACCTAAGGTAAACCCGAACACTGAAGCTTTCTTT.